A selection of T cell receptor beta chains follows, all from one sample in a study of neoadjuvant nivolumab and ipilimumab in lung cancer. Profiled with immunoSEQ multiplex PCR; TCRdb holds only in-frame clones, not every one. The repertoire holds more than 40,000 clones, with 75% to 90% as singletons. The material sequenced was blood, taken before neoadjuvant nivolumab, alone or with ipilimumab. These TCRs come from an adult with non-small cell lung cancer. Some clones in this sample may be carry-over from other donors' samples. Both conserved end residues are part of each CDR3. The order of the fields is CDR3 DNA, CDR3 protein, V gene, clone size, CDR3 length, J gene, D gene. A D gene is named only where the DNA matches it firmly. Part of the rows lack a size; the others show once, few, many or a class for expanded clones.

TGTGCCAGCTCACCTTTGGGACAGGGGGTTACAGATACGCAGTATTTT CASSPLGQGVTDTQYF TRBV18 NA 16 TRBJ2-3 TRBD1
TGTGCCAGCAGCCCCGTTACTAGAAATGAGCAGTTCTTC CASSPVTRNEQFF TRBV7-2 NA 13 TRBJ2-1 NA
TGCGCCAGCGCCATGGGGACAGGGAACACCGGGGAGCTGTTTTTT CASAMGTGNTGELFF TRBV5-1 NA 15 TRBJ2-2 TRBD1
TGTGCCAGCAGCTTGGCCACGGGAGGGGGGTACAATGAGCAGTTCTTC CASSLATGGGYNEQFF TRBV5-4 NA 16 TRBJ2-1 TRBD2
TGTGCCTGGAGTCCCACTATAGGCGGGAGTGATAATGAGCAGTTCTTC CAWSPTIGGSDNEQFF TRBV30 NA 16 TRBJ2-1 TRBD2
TGTGCCAGCAGTTCCCCCGGAAGGAGCAATCAGCCCCAGCATTTT CASSSPGRSNQPQHF TRBV28 few 15 TRBJ1-5 NA
TGCGCCAGCATTACAAGCGAGCAGTACTTC CASITSEQYF TRBV10-1 NA 10 TRBJ2-7 NA
TGTGCCAGCAGCGACACCTTTTACGAGCAGTACTTC CASSDTFYEQYF TRBV11-2 NA 12 TRBJ2-7 NA
TGTGCCAGCAGCCCGGGACTAGCGGGAGGGGGTGAAGATACGCAGTATTTT CASSPGLAGGGEDTQYF TRBV4-2 NA 17 TRBJ2-3 TRBD2
TGTGCCAGCAGCCTTGGACATAACACAGATACGCAGTATTTT CASSLGHNTDTQYF TRBV6-5 NA 14 TRBJ2-3 NA
TGTGCCAGCAGTTACCAGGGCCTCCGAGGCACAGATACGCAGTATTTT CASSYQGLRGTDTQYF TRBV6-5 once 16 TRBJ2-3 NA
TGTGCCAGCAGCCCGGCCGGGGAGAACACTGAAGCTTTCTTT CASSPAGENTEAFF TRBV11-3 NA 14 TRBJ1-1 NA
TGCGCCAGCAGCTTGGGTCCTAGCGGGATCAATGAGCAGTTCTTC CASSLGPSGINEQFF TRBV5-1 NA 15 TRBJ2-1 TRBD2
TGCGCCAGCAGCCAAGATAGTGGTTGGGGTGGCTACACCTTC CASSQDSGWGGYTF TRBV4-1 NA 14 TRBJ1-2 NA
TGTGCCAGCACCAGGGGCAGCAATCAGCCCCAGCATTTT CASTRGSNQPQHF TRBV7-9 NA 13 TRBJ1-5 NA
TGTGCCAGCAGCCCTGGCGGGTTTTTGGGCACTGAAGCTTTCTTT CASSPGGFLGTEAFF TRBV5-4 NA 15 TRBJ1-1 NA
TGTGCCAGCAGCCAAACCAACACTGAAGCTTTCTTT CASSQTNTEAFF TRBV6-6 NA 12 TRBJ1-1 NA
TGCGCCAGCACTACGGGACACACAGATACGCAGTATTTT CASTTGHTDTQYF TRBV5-1 NA 13 TRBJ2-3 NA
TGTGCCAGCAGAATCCGGGAGGGAAGCACAGATACGCAGTATTTT CASRIREGSTDTQYF TRBV7-9 NA 15 TRBJ2-3 TRBD2
TGTGCCAGCAGCTTAAGATGGCAGCCAGATACGCAGTATTTT CASSLRWQPDTQYF TRBV7-3 NA 14 TRBJ2-3 NA
TGCAGCGTGGGCCAGCAGGGTGCCGGCTACACCTTC CSVGQQGAGYTF TRBV29-1 NA 12 TRBJ1-2 NA
TGTGCCAGCAGCTTAAAGAAGGAAGGACAAGAGACCCAGTACTTC CASSLKKEGQETQYF TRBV5-4 NA 15 TRBJ2-5 NA
TGTGCCAGCAGCCTTTATGAGGGGAACTATGGCTACACCTTC CASSLYEGNYGYTF TRBV6-1 NA 14 TRBJ1-2 NA
TGTGCCAGTAGTAAAGGGGGCAGCGCAACCTTCTATGGCTACACCTTC CASSKGGSATFYGYTF TRBV19 NA 16 TRBJ1-2 TRBD1
TGTGCCAGCAGCACCGGACTAGCGGGAGTCGCTGAGCAGTTCTTC CASSTGLAGVAEQFF TRBV9 NA 15 TRBJ2-1 TRBD2
TGTGCCAGCTCACCACCGACAGCAGAGGAGCAGTTCTTC CASSPPTAEEQFF TRBV18 NA 13 TRBJ2-1 NA
TGTGCCTGGAGTGTACCCGGGGGGAAACCCTATGGCTACACCTTC CAWSVPGGKPYGYTF TRBV30 NA 15 TRBJ1-2 NA
TGCGCCAGCAGCTTGGAAGGGAACACCGGGGAGCTGTTTTTT CASSLEGNTGELFF TRBV5-1 NA 14 TRBJ2-2 NA
TGTGCCAGCAGCCCCCTCCCGGGACAGGGGACGGGCGCTGAAGCTTTCTTT CASSPLPGQGTGAEAFF TRBV7-2 NA 17 TRBJ1-1 TRBD1
TGTGCCAGCAGTTCGCAGGGACAGTCCGAGCAGTACTTC CASSSQGQSEQYF TRBV7-9 NA 13 TRBJ2-7 TRBD1
TGTGCCAGCAGCTTGGGACAGGGCGTCGGGGGCGTCTATGGCTACACCTTC CASSLGQGVGGVYGYTF TRBV5-4 NA 17 TRBJ1-2 TRBD1
TGTGCCAGCAGTCGGACAGGGGGACGAGGCACTGAAGCTTTCTTT CASSRTGGRGTEAFF TRBV6-5 NA 15 TRBJ1-1 TRBD1
TGTGCCACCTCAGGGGGAGTGAACACTGAAGCTTTCTTT CATSGGVNTEAFF TRBV30 NA 13 TRBJ1-1 TRBD1
TGTGCCAGCAGCTTAAGTAACAGGGGATCTGAGACCCAGTACTTC CASSLSNRGSETQYF TRBV7-2 NA 15 TRBJ2-5 TRBD1
TGTGCCAGCAGCTGGACCCGGGTAGGGACTAGCGGGAGAAAGGGTGAGGAGCAGTACTTC CASSWTRVGTSGRKGEEQYF TRBV27 NA 20 TRBJ2-7 TRBD2
TGTGCCAGCAGTTTAAGGGGGATAGATACGCAGTATTTT CASSLRGIDTQYF TRBV7-8 NA 13 TRBJ2-3 NA
TGTGCCAGTAGTCCCGGGACTAGCGGCACCCACGAGCAGTACTTC CASSPGTSGTHEQYF TRBV19 NA 15 TRBJ2-7 TRBD2
TGTGCCAGCAGTTACTCGACAGGGGGCTACGAGCAGTTCTTC CASSYSTGGYEQFF TRBV6-5 NA 14 TRBJ2-1 TRBD1
TGTGCCAGCAGACGACAGGGCGCCTACGAGCAGTACTTC CASRRQGAYEQYF TRBV27 NA 13 TRBJ2-7 TRBD1
TGTGCCAGCAGCTCATCCGGGACGCGGGAGCAGTACTTC CASSSSGTREQYF TRBV7-9 NA 13 TRBJ2-7 NA
TGCGCCAGCAGCTCACAGGGTACTAACTATGGCTACACCTTC CASSSQGTNYGYTF TRBV5-1 NA 14 TRBJ1-2 NA
TGTGCCAGCAGCCGCCCGGGACAGGGGTCTATGAATTACGAGCAGTACTTC CASSRPGQGSMNYEQYF TRBV11-2 NA 17 TRBJ2-7 TRBD1
TGTGCCAGCTCACCGGAGGGGCCTGGCTCTGGAAACACCATATATTTT CASSPEGPGSGNTIYF TRBV18 once 16 TRBJ1-3 NA
TGTGCCAGTAGGTATGACCGCAGTTATGGCTACACCTTC CASRYDRSYGYTF TRBV19 NA 13 TRBJ1-2 NA
TGTGCCATCAGCTTTACAGGGGACAGCTTCCACACAGATACGCAGTATTTT CAISFTGDSFHTDTQYF TRBV10-3 NA 17 TRBJ2-3 TRBD1
TGTGCCAGCAGCGTAGCTGCACAGGGCTATGGCTACACCTTC CASSVAAQGYGYTF TRBV9 NA 14 TRBJ1-2 NA
TGTGCCAGCAGCGTAAGCAGGGGCACAGATACGCAGTATTTT CASSVSRGTDTQYF TRBV9 NA 14 TRBJ2-3 NA
TGTGCCAGCAGACCCGTACAGAGGAACACTGAAGCTTTCTTT CASRPVQRNTEAFF TRBV6-5 NA 14 TRBJ1-1 NA
TGTGCCAGCAGCTTTGGGCAGGGCTCCTACGAGCAGTACTTC CASSFGQGSYEQYF TRBV11-2 NA 14 TRBJ2-7 NA
TGTGCCAGCTCACCCCAGGTTTGGTATGAGCAGTTCTTC CASSPQVWYEQFF TRBV18 NA 13 TRBJ2-1 NA
TGTGCCAGCAGCCGAGGACTAGCGGGAGACGAGCAGTACTTC CASSRGLAGDEQYF TRBV11-3 NA 14 TRBJ2-7 TRBD2
TGTGCCAGCAGCGTGCTCCTGGGGCGCGAGCAGTACTTC CASSVLLGREQYF TRBV2 NA 13 TRBJ2-7 NA
TGCAGCGTTGAGTCAGCAGCAACTAATGAAAAACTGTTTTTT CSVESAATNEKLFF TRBV29-1 NA 14 TRBJ1-4 NA
TGTGCCAGCAGATTAGCGGGAGTGGAGACCCAGTACTTC CASRLAGVETQYF TRBV6-6 NA 13 TRBJ2-5 TRBD2
TGTGCCAGCAGCTTATTTGAGGGACCCGAGTTTACTTTCTTT CASSLFEGPEFTFF TRBV7-9 NA 14 TRBJ1-1 NA
TGTGCCAGCAGCCCCCGACAGGCAACTAATGAAAAACTGTTTTTT CASSPRQATNEKLFF TRBV7-9 NA 15 TRBJ1-4 NA
TGTGCCTGGAGTCTAGGGGGCACTAGCACAGATACGCAGTATTTT CAWSLGGTSTDTQYF TRBV30 NA 15 TRBJ2-3 TRBD1
TGTGCCATCAGTGAGTCCCGCCAGGCCGGTGGCGAGCAGTACTTC CAISESRQAGGEQYF TRBV10-3 few 15 TRBJ2-7 NA
TGTGCCAGCAGCTCGACAGGGATGTTGCCCCAGCATTTT CASSSTGMLPQHF TRBV7-2 NA 13 TRBJ1-5 TRBD1